The 12 T cell receptor beta chains given below trace back to one sample, sequenced in a study of T cells after yellow fever vaccination. TCRdb reprocessed the 5' RACE reads via MiXCR and lists one record per CDR3 protein. Of about 320,000 distinct CDR3 sequences in the sample, around 10% were seen once. Sequencing used CD4+ T cells sorted from PBMCs, obtained 45 days after the yellow fever booster vaccination. The receptors were gathered from a man in his late teens or twenties who received the YFV17D yellow fever vaccine.

This clonotype showed up many times. The chain couples TRBV15 to TRBJ2-7; 9 bases align to TRBD1. J gave up 6 bases and V 6 bases, and 6 bases lay outside the gene matches. The CDR3 sequence is 13 residues long. The germline gives CDR1 LNHNV, CDR2 YYDKDF (reference sequence). The CDR3 DNA reads as TGTGCCACCAGTTCCGGGACAGGGCCCGAGCAGTACTTC. This sequence encodes CATSSGTGPEQYF.

There are a few counts of this clonotype. The rearrangement joins TRBV25-1 to TRBJ1-6; 7 nucleotides align to TRBD1. The CDR3 has 15 amino acids. J gave up 10 bases and V 4 bases, and 10 bases lay outside the gene matches. From germline, CDR1 is MGHDK and CDR2 SYGVNS. The CDR3 here is CASSGTGTARSPLHF. Written as DNA, the CDR3 is TGTGCCAGCAGTGGTACCGGGACAGCGAGGTCACCCCTCCACTTT.

This chain joins TRBV9 and TRBJ2-2; 7 bases are shared with TRBD2. Looked up from germline, CDR1 is SGDLS and CDR2 is YYNGEE. V was pared by 10 bases and J by 12 bases, with 15 bases of the junction left unmatched. The CDR3 runs to 13 residues. CDR3 nucleotides: TGTGCCCAGCGGTGGGAGGGGAGGGTCCAGCTGTTTTTT. Protein: CAQRWEGRVQLFF.

This clonotype was observed at least ten times. The chain uses TRBV2 and TRBJ1-5; 7 nucleotides align to TRBD1. Germline loops: CDR1 SNHLY, CDR2 FYNNEI. J gave up 7 bases and V 6 bases, and 6 bases lay outside the gene matches. The CDR3 has 13 amino acids. Here the CDR3 reads CASRSTGNQPQHF. DNA of the CDR3: TGTGCCAGCAGATCGACAGGGAACCAGCCCCAGCATTTT.

The table lists this clonotype with many counts. This rearrangement joins TRBV12-3 or TRBV12-4 to TRBJ2-1; D gene unclear. The length of the CDR3 is 14 residues. Trimming took off 2 bases at V and 7 bases at J, with 12 bases between the two ends. The CDR3 coding sequence is TGTGCCAGCAGTTTAACCCGCCAGGAGAATGAGCAGTTCTTC. It codes for CASSLTRQENEQFF.

This clonotype has ten or more counts. V usage is TRBV20-1 and J usage is TRBJ2-3; a possible D gene is TRBD2 (5 bases). Trimming removed 0 bases from V and 0 bases from J, with 10 bases in between. CDR1 and CDR2 from the germline V gene are DFQATT and SNEGSKA (reference sequence). The CDR3 is 15 amino acids. The CDR3 DNA is TGCAGTGCTAGAGATTCAGGCGGGAGCACAGATACGCAGTATTTT. It specifies CSARDSGGSTDTQYF.

The CDR3, as DNA: TGTGCCAGCCGCCACAACCGGGGACCCCCCTACAATGAGCAGTTCTTC. It specifies CASRHNRGPPYNEQFF. The chain employs TRBV6-2 or TRBV6-3 and TRBJ2-1; D might be TRBD1 or TRBD2, each matching 5 bases. The CDR3 is 16 amino acids. V was pared by 8 bases and J by 2 bases, with 19 bases between. CDR1 is MNHEY, CDR2 SVGEGT, per germline.

This clonotype was picked up a small number of times. This rearrangement joins TRBV19 to TRBJ1-2; D is ambiguous. Trimming removed 5 bases at V and 7 bases at J, with 14 bases between. Germline V gene sequence: CDR1 LNHDA, CDR2 SQIVND (reference sequence). The CDR3 runs 13 residues. The CDR3, as DNA: TGTGCCAGTAGTTCCTACGGTTTAACTGGCTACACCTTC. It yields the protein CASSSYGLTGYTF.

A few counts support this clonotype. The chain combines TRBV20-1 with TRBJ2-3, with a possible D match to TRBD1 (6 bases). Germline V gene data show CDR1 as DFQATT and CDR2 as SNEGSKA (reference sequence). Trimming stripped 1 base from V and 0 bases from J, with 17 bases between. The CDR3 is 17 amino acids. DNA for the CDR3: TGCAGTGCTAGAGGGGACCAGGGGTGGGGAAGCACAGATACGCAGTATTTT. This gives the protein CSARGDQGWGSTDTQYF.

This clonotype has ten or more counts. The CDR3 loop reads CASSPRGWGRGTEAFF. Here the CDR3 DNA reads TGCGCCAGCAGCCCCAGGGGGTGGGGGCGCGGCACTGAAGCTTTCTTT. The chain is built from TRBV5-1 and TRBJ1-1; 7 nucleotides agree with TRBD1. The CDR3 runs to 16 residues. V lost 4 bases, J lost 4 bases, and 13 bases stayed unmatched. CDR1 and CDR2 (germline): SGHRS, YFSETQ.

This rearrangement joins TRBV2 to TRBJ2-5; 7 bases are shared with TRBD1. In germline, CDR1 is SNHLY, CDR2 FYNNEI. This CDR3 is built from 13 residues. After removal of 7 bases from V and 5 bases from J, the junction contained 7 bases not matched to a gene. CDR3 region: CASTLTGFETQYF. Here the CDR3 DNA reads TGTGCCAGCACCTTGACAGGGTTCGAGACCCAGTACTTC.

The gene calls are TRBV20-1 and TRBJ1-6; possibly TRBD1 for D (6 bases). The V gene lost 0 bases and the J gene lost 12 bases, with 15 bases spanning the gap. The CDR3 length is 14 residues. Germline V gene sequence: CDR1 DFQATT, CDR2 SNEGSKA (reference sequence). The CDR3 nucleotides are TGCAGTGCTAGAGATCGGGACATTCCTAAACCCCTCCACTTT. Amino acids: CSARDRDIPKPLHF.